These 31 T cell receptor beta chains came from one sample sequenced in a study of T-cell memory formation after mild COVID-19. A single record per CDR3 protein comes from TCRdb applying MiXCR to the 5' RACE reads. The sample yields about 560,000 distinct CDR3 sequences, about 20% seen once. Sequenced material: PBMCs or a T cell subset sorted from them (not recorded which). The receptors come from an adult woman who had mild COVID-19 (a few samples of this study predate the infection). Cell type and time point are not known.

This rearrangement joins TRBV20-1 to TRBJ2-5; D might be TRBD2 (6 bases). Trimming took 0 bases from V and 1 from J, leaving 12 bases between them. The germline V gene has CDR1 DFQATT and CDR2 SNEGSKA (reference sequence). The CDR3 has 15 amino acids. CDR3 amino acids: CSARDFRDSQETQYF. The CDR3 bases are TGCAGTGCTAGAGACTTCCGGGACTCCCAAGAGACCCAGTACTTC.

The V gene is TRBV19, the J gene TRBJ1-5; 7 bases line up with TRBD1. V dropped 7 bases and J dropped 1; count of bases not matched to a gene: 7. This CDR3 comprises 15 residues. Germline CDR1 LNHDA, CDR2 SQIVND (reference sequence). CDR3 nucleotides: TGTGCCAGTAAGACACAGGGGAAGAGCAATCAGCCCCAGCATTTT. It is translated as CASKTQGKSNQPQHF.

This clonotype has more than one count but fewer than ten. V usage is TRBV2 and J usage is TRBJ2-3; 11 positions agree with TRBD2. Germline assignment: CDR1 SNHLY and CDR2 FYNNEI. V trimming: 4 bases; J trimming: 1 base; junction bases outside the gene matches: 4. The CDR3 covers 16 residues. CDR3 bases: TGTGCCAGCAGTGTTAGCGGGGGGGCCGGCACAGATACGCAGTATTTT. Protein sequence: CASSVSGGAGTDTQYF. Complete variable domain (other parts from reference TRBV2 and TRBJ2-3): EPEVTQTPSHQVTQMGQEVILRCVPISNHLYFYWYRQILGQKVEFLVSFYNNEISEKSEIFDDQFSVERPDGSNFTLKIRSTKLEDSAMYFCASSVSGGAGTDTQYFGPGTRLTVL.

The J gene is TRBJ2-2, the V gene TRBV7-9, with TRBD2 as a possible D gene (6 bases). The CDR3 consists of 14 residues. Germline CDR1 and CDR2: SEHNR and FQNEAQ (reference sequence). Trimming took 4 bases from V and 6 from J, leaving 12 bases between them. This chain's CDR3 is CASSYRTGAGELFF. CDR3 sequence (DNA): TGTGCCAGCAGCTACAGGACGGGGGCCGGGGAGCTGTTTTTT.

This rearrangement joins TRBV5-1 to TRBJ1-3, with no clear D. The V and J ends lost 4 bases and 4 bases respectively, with 18 bases between them. This CDR3 has 16 amino acids. Per the germline V gene, CDR1 is SGHRS and CDR2 is YFSETQ. The CDR3: CASSPAGVRAGNTIYF. The DNA of the CDR3 is TGCGCCAGCAGCCCCGCCGGGGTACGGGCCGGAAACACCATATATTTT.

Written as DNA, the CDR3 is TGTGCCAGCGGACCTTCTACCTACAATGAGCAGTTCTTC. Amino acids: CASGPSTYNEQFF. This chain links TRBV6-5 with TRBJ2-1; D ambiguous. This CDR3 region has 13 residues. Trimming took 8 bases from V and 2 from J, leaving 10 bases between them. CDR1 and CDR2 from the germline V gene are MNHEY and SVGAGI.

Here the CDR3 DNA reads TGTGCCAGCAGCTTACCGGGACAGTACTCCTACGAGCAGTACTTC. It translates to CASSLPGQYSYEQYF. The gene calls are TRBV11-2 and TRBJ2-7; the match to TRBD1 covers 7 bases. The junction had 4 bases not matched to a gene; V was cut back by 2 bases and J by 0 bases. This CDR3 has 15 residues. The germline CDR1 and CDR2 sequences are SGHAT and FQNNGV.

This rearrangement joins TRBV9 to TRBJ2-5, with no clear D. The CDR3 runs to 15 residues. Germline assignment: CDR1 SGDLS and CDR2 YYNGEE. The ends were cut back, 0 bases at V and 5 bases at J, with 14 bases in the middle. CDR3 in amino acids: CASSVEGYPLETQYF. CDR3 nucleotides: TGTGCCAGCAGCGTAGAGGGATACCCCTTGGAGACCCAGTACTTC.

The chain has TRBV25-1 and TRBJ2-3; D call uncertain. V shed 2 bases and J shed 3 bases, with 9 bases lying between them. Germline CDR1 MGHDK, CDR2 SYGVNS. The CDR3 length is 14 residues. CDR3 residues: CASSEAEWTDTQYF. CDR3 sequence (DNA): TGTGCCAGCAGTGAAGCTGAATGGACAGATACGCAGTATTTT.

There are many counts of this clonotype. The chain uses TRBV19 and TRBJ2-1; 9 nucleotides line up with TRBD2. The CDR3 is made up of 16 amino acids. Per the germline V gene, CDR1 is LNHDA and CDR2 is SQIVND (reference sequence). V shed 5 bases, J shed 0 bases, and the junction held 5 bases outside the gene matches. Here the CDR3 reads CASSVGLATSYNEQFF. The CDR3 bases are TGTGCCAGTAGTGTCGGACTAGCGACCTCCTACAATGAGCAGTTCTTC. The full variable domain, its missing parts supplied by reference TRBV19 and TRBJ2-1, is DGGITQSPKYLFRKEGQNVTLSCEQNLNHDAMYWYRQDPGQGLRLIYYSQIVNDFQKGDIAEGYSVSREKKESFPLTVTSAQKNPTAFYLCASSVGLATSYNEQFFGPGTRLTVL.

V and J are TRBV28 and TRBJ2-7; D is perhaps TRBD2 (7 bases). Germline CDR1 reads MDHEN; CDR2 reads SYDVKM. Trimming removed 8 bases at V and 5 bases at J, with 25 bases between. This CDR3 comprises 16 residues. The chain's CDR3 is CASSSLGRGLRDEQYF. The CDR3 DNA reads TGTGCCAGCTCCTCTCTAGGGCGGGGGCTCAGGGACGAGCAGTACTTC.

This clonotype was seen a handful of times. J is TRBJ2-5 and V is TRBV3-1; 10 bases map to TRBD2. The CDR3 has 15 amino acids. CDR1 and CDR2 (germline): LGHDT, YNNKEL (reference sequence). With V trimmed by 1 base and J by 2 bases, 1 base remained unmatched. The CDR3 nucleotides are TGTGCCAGCAGCCAAGTGACTAGCGGGCAAGAGACCCAGTACTTC. Translating gives CASSQVTSGQETQYF.

J is TRBJ1-2 and V is TRBV27; no reliable D call. Germline CDR1 is MNHEY and CDR2 is SMNVEV (reference sequence). V was clipped by 1 base and J by 2 bases, with 11 bases between them. The length of the CDR3 is 15 residues. In DNA form, the CDR3 reads TGTGCCAGCAGTTTATGGGGAGGCCAAAACTATGGCTACACCTTC. Amino acid sequence: CASSLWGGQNYGYTF.

J is TRBJ2-6 and V is TRBV27; 8 nucleotides line up with TRBD1. CDR3 length equals 20 residues. V dropped 6 bases and J dropped 2; count of bases not matched to a gene: 18. Per the germline V gene, CDR1 is MNHEY and CDR2 is SMNVEV (reference sequence). In DNA form, the CDR3 reads TGTGCCAGCAGCAAAACACAGGGGGTCATTCCGAGGCCTGGGGCCAACGTCCTGACTTTC. It is translated as CASSKTQGVIPRPGANVLTF.

This clonotype was recorded many times. The chain links TRBV3-1 to TRBJ1-2; D unresolved. Germline V gene sequence: CDR1 LGHDT, CDR2 YNNKEL (reference sequence). V was cut by 8 bases and J by 7 bases, with 11 bases left in between. CDR3 length: 11 residues. For the CDR3, the DNA is TGTGCCAGCGGTCCTAATCGTGGCTACACCTTC. Protein sequence: CASGPNRGYTF.

V usage is TRBV12-3 or TRBV12-4 and J usage is TRBJ1-2, with a possible D match to TRBD1 (6 bases). Trimming removed 7 bases from V and 7 bases from J, with 13 bases in between. The CDR3 length is 12 residues. The CDR3 coding sequence is TGTGCCAGCATCGCAGGGGTCGGTGGCTACACCTTC. Its protein product is CASIAGVGGYTF.

In its sample, this clonotype was seen a few times. The chain recombines TRBV5-5 with TRBJ2-2, with D perhaps TRBD1 (6 bases). V was shortened by 1 base and J by 2 bases, with 15 bases between the two germline ends. CDR1 and CDR2 (germline): SGHKS, YYEKEE (reference sequence). CDR3 size: 17 residues. The CDR3 DNA sequence: TGTGCCAGCAGCTTGATACCCGGGACAATAAACACCGGGGAGCTGTTTTTT. Its protein is CASSLIPGTINTGELFF.

This clonotype was seen a few times. The chain recombines TRBV25-1 with TRBJ1-2; D not resolved. The germline V and J ends were trimmed by 0 bases and 4 bases, with 15 bases remaining between them. The CDR3 length is 16 residues. Germline values: CDR1 MGHDK, CDR2 SYGVNS. The CDR3 loop is CASSEYGGGKLYGYTF. For the CDR3, the DNA is TGTGCCAGCAGTGAATATGGTGGAGGGAAACTCTATGGCTACACCTTC.

This clonotype was seen only a few times. The chain is built from TRBV7-8 and TRBJ2-3; D might be TRBD2 (6 bases). Germline V gives CDR1 SGHVS, CDR2 FQNEAQ. V lost 2 bases, J lost 0 bases, and 9 bases lay in between. CDR3 length: 15 amino acids. CDR3 nucleotides: TGTGCCAGCAGCTTACTGGACTATAGCACAGATACGCAGTATTTT. It yields the protein CASSLLDYSTDTQYF.

This clonotype was counted only a few times. The genes are TRBV9 and TRBJ2-7; 7 bases agree with TRBD2. The CDR3 totals 16 residues. The ends lost 4 bases at V and 0 bases at J; junction bases unmatched: 10. In germline, CDR1 is SGDLS, CDR2 YYNGEE. This CDR3 reads CASSPDSGTTSYEQYF. The DNA of the CDR3 is TGTGCCAGCAGCCCGGACTCCGGGACTACCTCCTACGAGCAGTACTTC.

The chain carries TRBV5-1 and TRBJ2-3, with 8 positions matching TRBD2. The junction had 5 bases not matched to a gene; V was cut back by 0 bases and J by 8 bases. The CDR3 covers 14 residues. Germline lookup yields CDR1 SGHRS and CDR2 YFSETQ. CDR3 bases: TGCGCCAGCAGCTTGGAACCGGGAGGGAGTACGCAGTATTTT. Amino acids: CASSLEPGGSTQYF.

V usage is TRBV12-3 or TRBV12-4 and J usage is TRBJ1-1; weak D call: TRBD1 (5 bases). The CDR3 is 12 residues long. The V end lost 7 bases, the J end lost 7 bases, and 13 bases lay between the germline ends. CDR3 region: CASNFPGDEAFF. CDR3 nucleotide sequence: TGTGCCAGCAATTTCCCGGGGGATGAAGCTTTCTTT.

The chain has TRBV12-3 or TRBV12-4 and TRBJ2-1; tentative D call: TRBD1 (7 bases). Trimming left V 2 bases short and J 8 bases short, with 13 bases between. The CDR3 length is 14 residues. CDR3 coding DNA: TGTGCCAGCAGTTTACATCCCAGGGGGGATGAGCAGTTCTTC. Its protein is CASSLHPRGDEQFF.

In this sample, this clonotype turned up a few times. The chain carries TRBV4-2 and TRBJ2-1; 8 nucleotides line up with TRBD2. This CDR3 is 16 amino acids long. Trimming took 3 bases from V and 2 from J; bases not matched to a gene: 6. Germline CDR1 reads LGHNA; CDR2 reads YNFKEQ. This CDR3 reads CASSHAGTRPYNEQFF. In DNA form, the CDR3 reads TGTGCCAGCAGCCATGCCGGGACTAGGCCCTACAATGAGCAGTTCTTC.

This clonotype showed up just a few times. The chain uses TRBV7-2 and TRBJ1-4; tentative D call: TRBD1 (5 bases). Germline V CDR1 and CDR2: SGHTA, FQGNSA. The V gene lost 5 bases and the J gene lost 5 bases, with 12 bases spanning the gap. The CDR3 sequence is 14 residues long. The CDR3 region is CASSKGRGNEKLFF. In nucleotides, the CDR3 is TGTGCCAGCAGCAAGGGACGGGGAAATGAAAAACTGTTTTTT.

The CDR3 protein is CASSSGGYNSPLHF. The CDR3 DNA reads TGCGCCAGCAGCTCTGGAGGATATAATTCACCCCTCCACTTT. V gene TRBV5-1 combines with J gene TRBJ1-6; D is unclear. Trimming took off 3 bases at V and 4 bases at J, with 8 bases between the two ends. Per the germline V gene, CDR1 is SGHRS and CDR2 is YFSETQ. The CDR3 has 14 residues.

The sample holds a few counts of this clonotype. The gene calls are TRBV24-1 and TRBJ2-1, with D perhaps matching TRBD1 (8 bases). CDR1 is KGHDR and CDR2 is SFDVKD in the germline V gene. V lost 6 bases to trimming and J lost 7 bases, with 24 bases between them. This CDR3 comprises 17 residues. CDR3 DNA: TGTGCCACCAGTTTTTTCGCGGCTACAGGGGGGGGAAATGAGCAGTTCTTC. It codes for CATSFFAATGGGNEQFF.

This clonotype appeared a few times. The chain recombines TRBV11-2 with TRBJ2-1; TRBD2 matches 10 bases. Germline CDR1 SGHAT, CDR2 FQNNGV. The J segment lost 7 bases and the V segment lost 1 base, leaving 4 bases of the junction unmatched. CDR3 length: 15 amino acids. CDR3 coding DNA: TGTGCCAGCAGCTTAGTTGCTAGCGGGGGTAATGAGCAGTTCTTC. Amino acids: CASSLVASGGNEQFF.

There are a few counts of this clonotype. This chain connects TRBV20-1 to TRBJ2-7; 8 bases are shared with TRBD1. The CDR3 sequence is 14 residues long. The ends lost 3 bases at V and 5 bases at J; junction bases unmatched: 9. The germline V gene has CDR1 DFQATT and CDR2 SNEGSKA (reference sequence). The CDR3 reads CSARQDRAINEQYF. As DNA, the CDR3 is TGCAGTGCTAGGCAGGACAGGGCGATCAACGAGCAGTACTTC.

The chain links TRBV9 to TRBJ2-2; the D gene is possibly TRBD2 (7 bases). Deletions cut 1 base from V and 3 bases from J, with 16 bases between. In germline, CDR1 is SGDLS, CDR2 YYNGEE. This CDR3 is 17 amino acids long. CDR3 amino acids: CASSVPTGGGYTGELFF. CDR3 nucleotide sequence: TGTGCCAGCAGCGTACCCACGGGGGGCGGATACACCGGGGAGCTGTTTTTT.

The chain is built from TRBV30 and TRBJ2-1; a weak D match, TRBD2 (5 bases). The CDR3 extends over 16 amino acids. The V and J ends lost 0 bases and 0 bases respectively, with 12 bases between them. In germline, CDR1 is GTSNPN, CDR2 SVGIG (reference sequence). The CDR3 loop is CAWSVELAFSYNEQFF. In DNA form, the CDR3 reads TGTGCCTGGAGTGTAGAGCTAGCCTTCTCCTACAATGAGCAGTTCTTC.